These 29 T cell receptor beta chains came from one sample sequenced in a study of blood T cell repertoires in COVID-19. Measured with immunoSEQ multiplex PCR; TCRdb has only the in-frame clones, and not every one. Among hundreds of thousands of clones listed, 80% to 90% were seen once. Sequencing was carried out using peripheral blood. The origin of the receptors is a woman aged 45 to 65 who had recovered from COVID-19.

This clone was recorded at least ten times. The chain couples TRBV6-5 to TRBJ2-7; D not resolved. Trimming took 8 bases from V and 6 from J, leaving 8 bases between them. CDR1 and CDR2 from the germline V gene are MNHEY and SVGAGI. This CDR3 spans 10 amino acids. The CDR3 DNA reads as TGTGCCAGCGGGCAGACCGAGCAGTACTTC. It specifies CASGQTEQYF.

V gene TRBV24-1 combines with J gene TRBJ2-5; 11 nucleotides align to TRBD2. The CDR3 loop spans 14 amino acids. Trimming took 7 bases from V and 5 from J; bases not matched to a gene: 5. Germline values: CDR1 KGHDR, CDR2 SFDVKD. In nucleotides, the CDR3 is TGTGCCACCAGAGTAGCGGGAGGGGGTGAGACCCAGTACTTC. Translating it yields CATRVAGGGETQYF.

V gene TRBV5-6 combines with J gene TRBJ1-2; D ambiguous. Germline lookup yields CDR1 SGHDT and CDR2 YYEEEE. This CDR3 contains 13 residues. Trimming pared 4 bases from V and 6 bases from J, leaving 13 bases between. Written as DNA, the CDR3 is TGTGCCAGCAGCCCTACGTTCAGGCATGGCTACACCTTC. It codes for CASSPTFRHGYTF.

This clone was detected only a few times. The rearrangement uses TRBV4-2 and TRBJ2-1; no definite D call. Trimming cost V 2 bases and J 9 bases, with 17 bases left between them. The CDR3 is made up of 15 amino acids. The germline V gene has CDR1 LGHNA and CDR2 YNFKEQ. CDR3: CASSQPRGVSGEQFF. The CDR3 DNA reads as TGTGCCAGCAGCCAACCCAGAGGAGTATCGGGTGAGCAGTTCTTC.

The chain is built from TRBV10-3 and TRBJ2-3, with TRBD2 identical over 10 bases. Germline V gives CDR1 ENHRY, CDR2 SYGVKD. Losses at the gene ends were 7 bases for V and 4 bases for J; bases not matched to a gene: 5. The CDR3 runs to 14 residues. The CDR3 bases are TGTGCCATCACCAGCGGGGGGGCAGCAGATACGCAGTATTTT. Protein sequence: CAITSGGAADTQYF.

The CDR3 nucleotides read TGCAGCGGGGGACAGCTCGAGACCCAGTACTTC. This encodes CSGGQLETQYF. The gene calls are TRBV29-1 and TRBJ2-5, with TRBD1 matching over 7 bases. Unmatched junction bases numbered 4, after V lost 7 bases and J lost 5 bases. Germline lookup yields CDR1 SQVTM and CDR2 ANQGSEA. The CDR3 is made up of 11 amino acids.

The chain has TRBV5-1 and TRBJ2-3; 8 nucleotides line up with TRBD2. Germline V gene sequence: CDR1 SGHRS, CDR2 YFSETQ. V was clipped by 4 bases and J by 5 bases; unmatched bases: 6. The length of the CDR3 is 14 residues. The CDR3 protein is CASSAGTRKDTQYF. For the CDR3, the DNA is TGCGCCAGCAGCGCAGGGACTAGGAAAGATACGCAGTATTTT.

The J gene is TRBJ2-2, the V gene TRBV9; TRBD1 might be the D (5 bases). This CDR3 comprises 15 residues. Germline CDR1 is SGDLS and CDR2 is YYNGEE. V was shortened by 3 bases and J by 5 bases, with 14 bases between the two germline ends. The CDR3 here is CASSGGQGETGELFF. The CDR3 coding sequence is TGTGCCAGCAGCGGGGGTCAGGGTGAGACCGGGGAGCTGTTTTTT.

V and J are TRBV28 and TRBJ1-3; the match to TRBD1 covers 8 bases. V dropped 11 bases and J dropped 3; count of bases not matched to a gene: 6. The CDR3 has 13 amino acids. CDR1 MDHEN and CDR2 SYDVKM come from the germline V gene. The CDR3 DNA is TGTGCCGGACGGACAGGGCTTGGAAACACCATATATTTT. Translation: CAGRTGLGNTIYF.

The rearrangement joins TRBV7-2 to TRBJ1-5, with a tentative D call TRBD1 (5 bases). Germline CDR1 SGHTA, CDR2 FQGNSA. The V and J ends lost 2 bases and 6 bases respectively, with 17 bases between them. The CDR3 contains 16 residues. The CDR3 DNA reads as TGTGCCAGCAGCTTATCGCGTAGAAGGGGCCCTCAGCCCCAGCATTTT. Translation: CASSLSRRRGPQPQHF.

The rearrangement uses TRBV11-1 and TRBJ2-7, with 9 nucleotides matching TRBD1. The CDR3 has 15 amino acids. V gave up 0 bases and J gave up 3 bases; unmatched junction bases: 3. Germline lookup yields CDR1 SGHAT and CDR2 FQDESV (reference sequence). The CDR3 DNA reads as TGTGCCAGCAGCTTAGCGGGACAGGGTGGCTACGAGCAGTACTTC. Translated: CASSLAGQGGYEQYF.

This clone was recorded only once. The rearrangement uses TRBV4-1 and TRBJ1-4, with 8 bases lining up with TRBD1. J lost 12 bases, V lost 4 bases, and 19 bases had no gene match. The CDR3 has 17 residues. CDR1 and CDR2 from the germline V gene are MGHRA and YSYEKL. The CDR3 DNA follows: TGCGCCAGCAGCCCGATCGGGCGACGACAGGGGATAGCGGAACTGTTTTTT. Translation: CASSPIGRRQGIAELFF.

The V call is TRBV7-9, the J call TRBJ2-5; no firm D call. Germline V gene lookup returns CDR1 SEHNR and CDR2 FQNEAQ (reference sequence). V lost 1 base and J lost 5, with 11 bases in between. The length of the CDR3 is 14 residues. In DNA form, the CDR3 reads TGTGCCAGCAGCTTAGTATCCGTATCGGAGACCCAGTACTTC. Translation gives CASSLVSVSETQYF.

This sequence joins TRBV27 and TRBJ1-4; 9 bases match TRBD1. Germline CDR1 reads MNHEY; CDR2 reads SMNVEV (reference sequence). After removal of 3 bases from V and 5 bases from J, the junction contained 13 bases not matched to a gene. The CDR3 is made up of 18 amino acids. CDR3: CASSFRVPGQGQNEKLFF. In nucleotides, the CDR3 is TGTGCCAGCAGTTTCCGCGTCCCGGGACAGGGCCAGAATGAAAAACTGTTTTTT.

V is TRBV6-5 and J is TRBJ2-7, with a possible D match to TRBD2 (7 bases). Germline values: CDR1 MNHEY, CDR2 SVGAGI. The V end was cut by 6 bases, the J end by 0 bases, with 18 bases between. CDR3 size: 16 residues. The DNA of the CDR3 is TGTGCCAGCAGATACAAAGGGGGGGTCTACTCCTACGAGCAGTACTTC. This gives the protein CASRYKGGVYSYEQYF.

CDR3 nucleotides: TGTGCCAGCAGTCTCTCTTTCTCCACAGATACGCAGTATTTT. Translating it yields CASSLSFSTDTQYF. This chain joins TRBV27 and TRBJ2-3; no reliable D call. CDR3 size: 14 residues. Per germline, CDR1 MNHEY and CDR2 SMNVEV (reference sequence). The V gene lost 5 bases and the J gene lost 2 bases, with 11 bases spanning the gap.

CDR3 residues: CASSPGLALSYEQYF. The CDR3 bases are TGTGCCAGCAGCCCTGGACTAGCACTCTCCTACGAGCAGTACTTC. The chain uses TRBV7-8 and TRBJ2-7; 8 positions agree with TRBD2. J gave up 0 bases and V 5 bases, and 6 bases lay outside the gene matches. This CDR3 has 15 residues. Germline V lookup: CDR1 SGHVS, CDR2 FQNEAQ.

This sequence joins TRBV19 and TRBJ1-1; 9 bases match TRBD1. The CDR3 runs 16 residues. Germline CDR1 LNHDA, CDR2 SQIVND (reference sequence). The V gene end was trimmed by 5 bases and the J gene end by 0 bases; junction bases not matched to a gene: 7. In DNA, the CDR3 is TGTGCCAGTAGTCCGAGGACAGGGGCTATGAACACTGAAGCTTTCTTT. Its protein product is CASSPRTGAMNTEAFF.

Note on this clone: One end of the junction fails to match germline, which may point to a read error. The chain recombines TRBV29-1 with TRBJ1-1; 9 bases line up with TRBD1. Germline values: CDR1 SQVTM, CDR2 ANQGSEA. The CDR3 consists of 13 residues. The CDR3 nucleotides read TGCAGCTTTGAACGACAGGGGGGAACTGAAGCTTTCTTT. It is translated as CSFERQGGTEAFF.

V gene TRBV30 combines with J gene TRBJ1-2, with D perhaps TRBD1 (5 bases). V was cut by 4 bases and J by 2 bases, with 14 bases left in between. This CDR3 contains 14 residues. In germline, CDR1 is GTSNPN, CDR2 SVGIG (reference sequence). Here the CDR3 DNA reads TGTGCCTGGACACGACAGTCGGCGAACTATGGCTACACCTTC. Protein sequence: CAWTRQSANYGYTF.

This clone was counted a few times. The chain recombines TRBV12-3 or TRBV12-4 with TRBJ1-1, with D perhaps matching TRBD1 (6 bases). The V end lost 3 bases, the J end lost 10 bases, and 15 bases lay between the germline ends. This CDR3 is 13 amino acids long. In DNA form, the CDR3 reads TGTGCCAGCAGTTTCCGGGACACGAAGAGAGCTTTCTTT. Protein sequence: CASSFRDTKRAFF.

The gene calls are TRBV19 and TRBJ2-7; TRBD2 matches 10 bases. CDR1 and CDR2 (germline): LNHDA, SQIVND (reference sequence). V was pared by 5 bases and J by 2 bases, with 9 bases of the junction left unmatched. The CDR3 sequence is 16 residues long. In DNA, the CDR3 is TGTGCCAGTAGTCCGCACACTAGCGGGAAGACCTACGAGCAGTACTTC. This gives the protein CASSPHTSGKTYEQYF.

This rearrangement joins TRBV28 to TRBJ2-4, with TRBD2 matching over 9 bases. CDR3 length: 16 residues. Germline V gene lookup returns CDR1 MDHEN and CDR2 SYDVKM. Trimming cost V 3 bases and J 5 bases; bases outside gene matches: 8. The CDR3 region has the DNA TGTGCCAGCAGTTTGTCGCTAGCGGGATCCGAAAACATTCAGTACTTC. Translation: CASSLSLAGSENIQYF.

V gene TRBV7-2 combines with J gene TRBJ2-7, with D possibly TRBD1 on 7 matching bases. Trimming left V 1 base short and J 9 bases short, with 13 bases between. Germline lookup yields CDR1 SGHTA and CDR2 FQGNSA. This CDR3 contains 13 residues. CDR3 in DNA: TGTGCCAGCAGCTTAGAACCGCAGGGGGGGCAGTACTTC. This encodes CASSLEPQGGQYF. Full variable domain (remainder filled in from reference TRBV7-2 and TRBJ2-7): GAGVSQSPSNKVTEKGKDVELRCDPISGHTALYWYRQSLGQGLEFLIYFQGNSAPDKSGLPSDRFSAERTGGSVSTLTIQRTQQEDSAVYLCASSLEPQGGQYFGPGTRLTVT.

The gene calls are TRBV4-1 and TRBJ1-3; D might be TRBD1 (6 bases). Germline assignment: CDR1 MGHRA and CDR2 YSYEKL. V was clipped by 1 base and J by 2 bases, with 12 bases between them. This CDR3 region has 16 residues. CDR3 nucleotide sequence: TGCGCCAGCAGCCAAGGTCACAGGGTGGCTGGAAACACCATATATTTT. Protein sequence: CASSQGHRVAGNTIYF.

The chain joins TRBV28 to TRBJ2-1, with D possibly TRBD1 on 5 matching bases. The V end lost 8 bases, the J end lost 3 bases, and 5 bases lay between the germline ends. The length of the CDR3 is 11 residues. Looked up from germline, CDR1 is MDHEN and CDR2 is SYDVKM. The CDR3: CASDSYNEQFF. DNA of the CDR3: TGTGCCAGCGACAGCTACAATGAGCAGTTCTTC.

Points on this clone: The sample carries other DNA sequences with the same CDR3. This chain links TRBV3-1 (or the pseudogene TRBV3-2) with TRBJ2-2; possible D gene TRBD2, 5 bases. Deletions cut 1 base from V and 2 bases from J, with 11 bases between. The CDR3 sequence is 16 residues long. Germline-derived CDR1 and CDR2 are LGHDT and YNNKEL (reference sequence). The CDR3 bases are TGTGCCAGCAGCCAAGTACGGGGTTTAAACACCGGGGAGCTGTTTTTT. Protein product: CASSQVRGLNTGELFF.

V usage is TRBV5-6 and J usage is TRBJ2-4; tentative D call: TRBD2 (5 bases). CDR3 length equals 15 residues. CDR1 SGHDT and CDR2 YYEEEE come from the germline V gene. Trimming took off 5 bases at V and 0 bases at J, with 12 bases between the two ends. The CDR3, as DNA: TGTGCCAGCAGTTTTAGGACTGTAGCCAAAAACATTCAGTACTTC. Protein product: CASSFRTVAKNIQYF.

V is TRBV7-9 and J is TRBJ1-1; TRBD1 matches at 7 bases. With V trimmed by 4 bases and J by 11 bases, 7 bases remained unmatched. The CDR3 covers 12 residues. Germline loops: CDR1 SEHNR, CDR2 FQNEAQ (reference sequence). In DNA, the CDR3 is TGTGCCAGCAGCTCATCTACAGGGGACGCTTTCTTT. Residues: CASSSSTGDAFF.